This entry describes one TCR beta chain. This receptor's antigen is unknown. No per-base quality is available; no much larger clone lies one base away. The library was made by the immunoSEQ multiplex PCR assay. For the multiplex PCR, a mixture combining 60 forward primers for TCR Vbeta segments and 13 reverse primers for TCR Jbeta segments was used. The CDR3 region of rearranged TCR beta genes was amplified from genomic DNA by a multiplex PCR assay. The amplified TCR beta libraries were sequenced on the Illumina HiSeq System as 87-base-pair reads. The authors processed their data as follows. Across the 670 or so repertoires, a later analysis counted roughly 84 million unique TCR beta chains, 9.5 million to 13 million of which were shared by at least two donors. To remove PCR and sequencing errors, raw reads were error-corrected and collapsed into unique sequences using a nearest-neighbor algorithm that merged closely related sequences. To assign V, D and J gene segments, CDR3 sequences were aligned to IMGT reference sequences. For a sequence to be retained, at least a six-nucleotide match to both a V gene segment and a J gene segment was required. Rearrangements were called productive when the CDR3 lacked stop codons and stayed in frame with V and J; all others were non-productive. Following IMGT convention, CDR3 was defined as the stretch from the second conserved V-encoded cysteine to the conserved J-encoded phenylalanine. The earlier analysis of about 590 of the donors excluded sequences that lacked an unambiguous match to a single V gene segment. An earlier analysis of 587 of the donors called V segments functional above 56.7% productive rearrangements and segregating when the between-donor standard deviation exceeded 5%. To diagnose cytomegalovirus status from the catalog of TCR beta chain sequences, a statistical classification framework was built. In a later analysis, TCR nucleotide sequences were compared against IMGT/GENE-DB human TR gene sequences so that V and J genes could be assigned. The TCRdist pipeline was used in a later analysis to assign CDR3 sequences and most-parsimonious VDJ recombination scenarios. In a later analysis, every TCR beta chain was defined by the combination of its CDR3 amino acid sequence and its V-gene family, and reads without a unique V-gene family were dropped. In a later analysis, some 600 highly shared, low-generation-probability nucleotide sequences were removed to address suspected cross-contamination and a sequencing artifact. A later analysis calculated a clonal expansion index for each public chain from normalized within-repertoire ranks of inferred template counts. Generation probabilities in a later analysis came from a VDJ recombination model fitted to out-of-frame rearrangements, and those results were checked against IGoR. Hypergeometric tests were used in a later analysis to score TCR-TCR, TCR-HLA and TCR-CMV co-occurrence, with a repertoire-size bias correction applied to the TCR pairs. A later analysis estimated false discovery rates by permuting HLA or CMV assignments 20 times. In a later analysis, co-occurring TCRs were grouped using DBSCAN, with TCRdist sequence similarity added in when clustering inside HLA-allele-positive subsets. Co-occurrence clustering excluded repertoires with fewer than 30,000 or more than 120,000 public chains, plus five with anomalous nucleotide sharing. Held by TCRdb, this immuneACCESS table contains in-frame sequences only and omits some clones. Under half of the omission traces to an unresolved V gene where checked; the cause of the rest is unknown. V, J and clone size derive from that table, while D and trimming were established from the DNA sequence. This sample is represented by over 200,000 clones; 60% to 80% of them were singletons. 3% to 4% of the sample comes from the top ten.

The cohort comprised around 700 healthy bone marrow donors. At the time of sampling, all cohort members were nominally healthy, though unrecorded immune exposures were likely present. The donor tested CMV seronegative, placing the donor among the roughly 340 seronegative members of the cohort. Every donor gave a peripheral blood sample, and the peripheral blood mononuclear cells from that sample were used for TCR beta sequencing. The Qiagen DNeasy Blood Extraction Kit was used to extract genomic DNA from the blood cell samples. The entry originates in a study of cytomegalovirus exposure and HLA in healthy donors (TCRdb year 2017). With respect to the entire study: An earlier analysis of several hundred of the donors reported 250 to 300 Gb of sequence data and some 110 million unique TCR beta sequences obtained from about 179 million T cells. A later genetic analysis took genome-wide SNP genotypes for 398 of the 666 donors and used that subset as a discovery cohort. On average, 235,054 unique TCR beta nucleotide sequences were sequenced per donor among a few hundred genotyped donors of the cohort, with roughly 18% of those sequences being non-productive. Alongside the repertoire data, information on donor age, sex, ethnicity and CMV serostatus was compiled. Besides the first cohort of approximately 710 subjects, a separate validation cohort made up of 120 different subjects was used. Roughly 5 DR-DQ haplotypes were handled as single units for association and clustering because linkage in the cohort was strong. To study patterns of TCR occurrence, a later analysis re-analyzed previously published TCR beta repertoires from more than 550 donors and added high-resolution HLA genotyping. Of the roughly 400 genotyped donors, about 80% fell in the genetic ancestry cluster associated with self-reported Caucasian donors. The number of donors typed differed by locus, with roughly 620-640 for A, B, C, DRB1 and DQB1, more than 500 for DQA1, over 600 for DPA1, and some 470 for DPB1. All discovery cohort repertoires had been generated on a single sequencing platform. High-throughput TCR immunosequencing, statistical association of individual TCRs with disease status, and machine learning were combined to predict cytomegalovirus infection status. HLA typing covered class I and class II loci at four-digit resolution. In the later analysis, no new phenotypic data were used to find candidate immune exposures; instead, reliance was placed on TCR beta sequences and their occurrence across donors. The T cell repertoires of under 750 subjects were profiled by immunosequencing and related to cytomegalovirus serostatus. The aim of the study was to test whether cataloging public T cell receptors could identify signatures of past pathogen exposure. An early release that covered roughly 600 HLA-typed donors contained approximately 300 gigabases of sequencing data and 65 million to 100 million unique TCR sequences. To decide whether each TCR beta V gene segment behaved as functional or pseudogenic, an earlier analysis of fewer than 750 of the donors relied on high-throughput TCR beta sequencing. General findings and caveats noted by the study authors: Roughly uniform sequencing depth across donors was assumed in presence/absence analyses, although this assumption may not hold. The classifier was reported to diagnose cytomegalovirus status with high specificity and sensitivity in both the original and validation cohorts. Strong co-occurrence of HLA alleles, especially DR and DQ, made assigning TCR associations to individual alleles difficult. A further reported finding was that TCR beta sequences accurately predicted the HLA-A and HLA-B alleles for most subjects in the first cohort. In a later analysis, some 18,000 TCR beta sequences were associated with specific HLA alleles at a false discovery rate of 0.05. Correlated functional status among segregating V segments might be attributable to linkage disequilibrium, but an unknown experimental factor could not be ruled out. Compared with the roughly 670-donor mean, donors in an Asian-associated ancestry cluster had fewer N-insertions in productive TCRs, according to a later genetic analysis. In vitro tests confirmed that a few of the cytomegalovirus-associated TCR beta chains recognize cytomegalovirus antigens. For the cohort, immune exposure information was limited to CMV serostatus. Some 16 rarely observed V segments, including chromosome 9 orphons, were excluded from the earlier analysis of 550 to 700 of the donors because counts were too low. The authors suggested that the approach could potentially be generalized to other disease states and immunological phenotypes. A later analysis reported that several top co-occurrence clusters appeared linked to parvovirus B19, influenza, CMV and Epstein-Barr virus. A total of fewer than 200 TCR beta chains were listed by the study as associated with cytomegalovirus. Compared with equally common non-associated chains, HLA-associated TCR beta chains in a later analysis were more clonally expanded and had lower generation probabilities. Because HLA typing was missing for some donors at each locus, association tests included only the typed subset. Some IMGT-functional V segments, including TRBV6-2 and TRBV6-3, could not be distinguished by the 87-base-pair reads and were therefore excluded. In an earlier analysis of more than 450 of the donors, most TCR beta V segments were observed in productive rearrangements about 87% or about 30% of the time, broadly matching IMGT annotations. In a later analysis, the rate of TCR association differed among HLA loci, with DRB1 alleles having the most associated TCRs and HLA-C alleles having the fewest. A cluster of highly shared sequence variants was judged likely to be a technical artifact of the sequencing pipeline. The cohort was sequenced for TCR beta chains only, and without alpha or paired-chain data the features that could be detected were limited. Most TCR sequences were observed very rarely across donors, whereas some public TCRs were present in many individuals. In a later genetic analysis, a missense DCLRE1C variant was associated with V-gene and J-gene trimming of TCR beta chains, and the association was replicated in an independent cohort. A later analysis found that most CMV-associated TCR beta chains appeared HLA-restricted, with HLA associations seemingly driven largely by CMV exposure.

Ends trimmed: V by 4 bases, J by 5 bases; bases unmatched to a gene: 9. Taken from cysteine to phenylalanine, the CDR3 has 15 residues. This entry keeps only the CDR3 DNA: 45 bases, framed from base 1. Based on the germline V gene (reference sequence), the CDR1 and CDR2 sequences are LNHDA and SQIVND. This clonotype originated in a male donor in good health and CMV-seronegative. Sequencing used PBMCs. This chain joins TRBV19 to TRBJ2-5, with TRBD2 identical over 8 junction bases. The CDR3 protein is CASSTRTSSGETQYF. The DNA reads as follows: TGTGCCAGTAGTACCCGGACTAGCTCTGGTGAGACCCAGTACTTC.